Shown below are 24 T cell receptor beta chains from a single sample sequenced in a study of blood T cell repertoires in COVID-19. The assay was immunoSEQ multiplex PCR, and TCRdb's table has in-frame clones only and misses some. The data show almost 400,000 clones, with around 87% seen just once and over 2% held by the top ten. Sequencing input: peripheral blood. The receptor source for this set is a woman aged 55-75 years with COVID-19, enrolled during active disease.

The chain employs TRBV7-9 and TRBJ1-2, with TRBD1 matching over 7 bases. Losses at the gene ends were 4 bases for V and 3 bases for J; bases not matched to a gene: 5. The CDR3 runs to 14 residues. Germline V gene data show CDR1 as SEHNR and CDR2 as FQNEAQ (reference sequence). This CDR3 reads CASSSPQGDYGYTF. Written as DNA, the CDR3 is TGTGCCAGCAGCTCCCCTCAGGGGGACTATGGCTACACCTTC.

V usage is TRBV25-1 and J usage is TRBJ2-7, with D unclear. Trimming took 4 bases from V and 0 from J, leaving 7 bases between them. Germline lookup yields CDR1 MGHDK and CDR2 SYGVNS. The CDR3 spans 13 residues. The CDR3 DNA follows: TGTGCCAGCAGTGCCGACATCTCCTACGAGCAGTACTTC. Amino acids: CASSADISYEQYF.

The gene calls are TRBV28 and TRBJ2-3, with TRBD2 identical over 8 bases. The CDR3 extends over 18 amino acids. CDR1 and CDR2 from the germline V gene are MDHEN and SYDVKM. The V segment lost 5 bases and the J segment 2 bases; nucleotides outside the gene matches: 15. Here the CDR3 reads CASSAGTASGWVTDTQYF. The DNA for the CDR3 is TGTGCCAGCAGTGCCGGGACCGCTAGCGGGTGGGTCACAGATACGCAGTATTTT. The complete variable domain, with remaining parts taken from reference TRBV28 and TRBJ2-3, reads DVKVTQSSRYLVKRTGEKVFLECVQDMDHENMFWYRQDPGLGLRLIYFSYDVKMKEKGDIPEGYSVSREKKERFSLILESASTNQTSMYLCASSAGTASGWVTDTQYFGPGTRLTVL.

The V gene is TRBV4-2, the J gene TRBJ1-2, with TRBD1 as a possible D gene (5 bases). CDR3 length equals 16 residues. Germline lookup yields CDR1 LGHNA and CDR2 YNFKEQ. V dropped 2 bases and J dropped 4 bases, with 17 bases sitting between them. The DNA of the CDR3 is TGTGCCAGCAGCCAAACGGGGGGGACGTGGGGCTATGGCTACACCTTC. Translating it yields CASSQTGGTWGYGYTF.

V gene TRBV7-9 combines with J gene TRBJ2-5, with unresolved D. V lost 2 bases and J lost 1, with 5 bases in between. The CDR3 has 13 residues. Germline V gives CDR1 SEHNR, CDR2 FQNEAQ (reference sequence). In DNA form, the CDR3 reads TGTGCCAGCAGCTTAAGACTCCAAGAGACCCAGTACTTC. Translating gives CASSLRLQETQYF.

This sequence joins TRBV10-3 and TRBJ2-7; perhaps TRBD2 as D (6 bases). From germline, CDR1 is ENHRY and CDR2 SYGVKD. This CDR3 is built from 12 residues. Trimming shortened V by 8 bases and J by 1 base, and 9 bases separated the two germline ends. As DNA, the CDR3 is TGTGCCATCGGTGCGGGGTCCTACGAGCAGTACTTC. It codes for CAIGAGSYEQYF.

The chain recombines TRBV6-5 with TRBJ2-7; no definite D call. CDR3 length equals 11 residues. CDR1 and CDR2 from the germline V gene are MNHEY and SVGAGI. V was cut by 5 bases and J by 3 bases, with 5 bases left in between. CDR3 sequence reads: CASSNSYEQYF. The CDR3 nucleotides read TGTGCCAGCAGTAACAGCTACGAGCAGTACTTC.

J is TRBJ1-5 and V is TRBV7-8; D may be TRBD1 (5 bases). Between the trimmed V and J ends, which lost 4 bases and 7 bases, there was a span of 20 bases. The CDR3 extends over 16 amino acids. Germline V CDR1 and CDR2: SGHVS, FQNEAQ. This CDR3 reads CASSSPLGQGGQPQHF. The CDR3 DNA sequence: TGTGCCAGCAGCTCCCCCCTGGGGCAGGGTGGCCAGCCCCAGCATTTT.

Concerning this clone itself: Other DNA sequences in this sample translate to the same CDR3. The chain carries TRBV5-1 and TRBJ1-2, with no clear D. Germline lookup yields CDR1 SGHRS and CDR2 YFSETQ. The CDR3 extends over 13 amino acids. Between the trimmed V and J ends, which lost 0 bases and 3 bases, there was a span of 6 bases. The CDR3 protein is CASSLGPDYGYTF. The CDR3 nucleotides read TGCGCCAGCAGCTTGGGTCCAGACTATGGCTACACCTTC.

The CDR3 reads CASSSTGGYTEAFF. Here the CDR3 DNA reads TGTGCCAGCAGTTCAACAGGGGGGTACACTGAAGCTTTCTTT. This chain connects TRBV6-5 to TRBJ1-1; 8 bases are shared with TRBD1. V dropped 4 bases and J dropped 3; count of bases not matched to a gene: 4. This CDR3 region has 14 residues. Germline-derived CDR1 and CDR2 are MNHEY and SVGAGI.

This CDR3 is CASNPVSTGGPGELFF. In DNA form, the CDR3 reads TGTGCCAGCAACCCGGTGTCTACAGGGGGTCCCGGGGAGCTGTTTTTT. The chain joins TRBV7-9 to TRBJ2-2, with 8 bases identical to TRBD1. J was trimmed by 6 bases and V by 7 bases; bases with no gene match: 13. CDR1 is SEHNR, CDR2 FQNEAQ, per germline (reference sequence). CDR3 length: 16 amino acids.

The CDR3 is CASSKTGGGRNEQFF. For the CDR3, the DNA is TGCGCCAGCAGCAAAACAGGGGGCGGCCGAAATGAGCAGTTCTTC. V usage is TRBV5-1 and J usage is TRBJ2-1, with 9 bases identical to TRBD1. J was trimmed by 7 bases and V by 4 bases; bases with no gene match: 9. Looked up from germline, CDR1 is SGHRS and CDR2 is YFSETQ. CDR3 length: 15 amino acids.

The chain combines TRBV7-2 with TRBJ1-4; TRBD1 matches at 9 bases. Germline V lookup: CDR1 SGHTA, CDR2 FQGNSA. The CDR3 totals 15 residues. V gave up 5 bases and J gave up 5 bases; unmatched junction bases: 6. The CDR3, as DNA: TGTGCCAGCAGCCTCACCGGGACAGGGAATGAAAAACTGTTTTTT. This gives the protein CASSLTGTGNEKLFF.

The chain carries TRBV4-2 and TRBJ1-2, with a tentative D call TRBD1 (5 bases). This CDR3 comprises 13 residues. Trimming took off 1 base at V and 5 bases at J, with 8 bases between the two ends. Germline V gene data show CDR1 as LGHNA and CDR2 as YNFKEQ. The CDR3 DNA reads as TGTGCCAGCAGCCAAGCTGACAGTTATGGCTACACCTTC. Translation: CASSQADSYGYTF.

The J gene is TRBJ2-3, the V gene TRBV19; tentatively, D is TRBD1 (6 bases). The V and J ends lost 6 bases and 6 bases respectively, with 13 bases between them. CDR3 length: 13 residues. CDR1 is LNHDA and CDR2 is SQIVND in the germline V gene (reference sequence). CDR3 sequence reads: CASRPQGRDTQYF. The CDR3 DNA follows: TGTGCCAGTAGACCACAGGGACGTGATACGCAGTATTTT.

At least ten counts were recorded for this clone. V and J are TRBV12-3 or TRBV12-4 and TRBJ2-2, with no clear D. There are 13 residues in the CDR3. Trimming removed 6 bases from V and 3 bases from J, with 8 bases in between. The CDR3 sequence: CASSAGYTGELFF. The CDR3, as DNA: TGTGCCAGCAGCGCCGGTTACACCGGGGAGCTGTTTTTT.

Only a few counts were recorded for this clone. Other nucleotide sequences in the sample specify the same CDR3. The chain links TRBV27 to TRBJ2-1, with TRBD1 matching over 10 bases. The germline gives CDR1 MNHEY, CDR2 SMNVEV (reference sequence). Trimming at V came to 6 bases and at J to 1 base, leaving 0 bases not matched to a gene. The CDR3 has 14 residues. This CDR3 is CASRGQGSYNEQFF. Written as DNA, the CDR3 is TGTGCCAGCAGGGGACAGGGGTCCTACAATGAGCAGTTCTTC.

V usage is TRBV10-1 and J usage is TRBJ1-1, with TRBD1 identical over 8 bases. The CDR3 length is 12 residues. CDR1 is WNHNN and CDR2 is SYGVQD in the germline V gene (reference sequence). V lost 2 bases and J lost 10; bases outside the gene matches: 3. The CDR3 coding sequence is TGCGCCAGCAGTGAGCCCGGGACAGGAGCTTTCTTT. It specifies CASSEPGTGAFF.

This clone was picked up many times. The genes are TRBV5-6 and TRBJ2-7, with unresolved D. Trimming cost V 4 bases and J 3 bases, with 11 bases left between them. This CDR3 spans 13 amino acids. CDR1 is SGHDT, CDR2 YYEEEE, per germline. CDR3 bases: TGTGCCAGCAGCCTGCCGATAGACTACGAGCAGTACTTC. Translation gives CASSLPIDYEQYF.

This rearrangement joins TRBV5-4 to TRBJ1-6; no definite D call. Germline assignment: CDR1 SGHNT and CDR2 YYREEE (reference sequence). V lost 4 bases to trimming and J lost 6 bases, with 23 bases between them. CDR3 length: 18 residues. CDR3 in DNA: TGTGCCAGCAGCCCCGAAGCCCGGACCGGGAAGAGTAATTCACCCCTCCACTTT. Translating gives CASSPEARTGKSNSPLHF.

This clone was found many times. This sequence joins TRBV5-1 and TRBJ1-2; tentative D call: TRBD1 (6 bases). The CDR3 length is 17 residues. CDR1 SGHRS and CDR2 YFSETQ come from the germline V gene. The germline V and J ends were trimmed by 8 bases and 4 bases, with 27 bases remaining between them. The DNA of the CDR3 is TGCGCCAGAGACTGTCGGGACACTTACCGGGGGGGCTATGGCTACACCTTC. It translates to CARDCRDTYRGGYGYTF. Combining the CDR3 with reference TRBV5-1 and TRBJ1-2 gives the whole variable domain KAGVTQTPRYLIKTRGQQVTLSCSPISGHRSVSWYQQTPGQGLQFLFEYFSETQRNKGNFPGRFSGRQFSNSRSEMNVSTLELGDSALYLCARDCRDTYRGGYGYTFGSGTRLTVV.

The V call is TRBV5-6, the J call TRBJ1-2; no clear D. Trimming took 3 bases from V and 7 from J, leaving 13 bases between them. The CDR3 is made up of 13 amino acids. CDR1 is SGHDT, CDR2 YYEEEE, per germline. The CDR3 DNA reads TGTGCCAGCAGCTGGGGAGTCTTGGTTGGCTACACCTTC. This encodes CASSWGVLVGYTF.

This clone was counted between two and nine times. The rearrangement joins TRBV16 to TRBJ1-1; D is unclear. The CDR3 spans 12 residues. V was cut by 1 base and J by 7 bases, with 7 bases left in between. Germline V gives CDR1 KGHSY, CDR2 FQNENV. The CDR3 spells CASSQLGHEAFF. CDR3 nucleotides: TGTGCCAGCAGCCAATTGGGCCATGAAGCTTTCTTT.

The V gene is TRBV5-1, the J gene TRBJ2-1; the match to TRBD1 covers 8 bases. V lost 4 bases and J lost 5; bases outside the gene matches: 8. There are 15 residues in the CDR3. The germline V gene encodes CDR1 SGHRS and CDR2 YFSETQ. In DNA, the CDR3 is TGCGCCAGCAGCGGTTGGACAGGGAATAACAATGAGCAGTTCTTC. It specifies CASSGWTGNNNEQFF.